Detailed here is one T cell receptor beta chain. The V end was cut by 4 bases, the J end by 0 bases, with 13 bases between. Germline CDR1 KGHSH, CDR2 LQKENI. This CDR3 has 16 amino acids. This sample was included in a study of blood T cell repertoires in COVID-19. Study overall: Italy, Spain and the United States were the sources of the convalescent and acute COVID-19 samples. Sources were T cells, B-cell-depleted T cells, or PBMCs; the material itself was cDNA or gDNA.

How the authors handled the data: Using reference gene primer amplification, nucleated cell counts were estimated. The assay was immunoSEQ multiplex PCR, and TCRdb's table has in-frame clones only and misses some. That table is the source of V, J and clone size, and D and trimming were worked out from the DNA. The repertoire includes approximately 8,100 clones, about 80% of them detected once, and roughly 32% sits in the top ten. V usage is TRBV18 and J usage is TRBJ1-3, with D uncertain. The sample taken for sequencing was peripheral blood. The TCR was taken from a human donor in a cohort sampled during active COVID-19. The CDR3 bases are TGTGCCAGCTCACGGGAGACGGGGAGCTCTGGAAACACCATATATTTT. The encoded protein is CASSRETGSSGNTIYF. The complete variable domain, with remaining parts taken from reference TRBV18 and TRBJ1-3, reads NAGVMQNPRHLVRRRGQEARLRCSPMKGHSHVYWYRQLPEEGLKFMVYLQKENIIDESGMPKERFSAEFPKEGPSILRIQQVVRGDSAAYFCASSRETGSSGNTIYFGEGSWLTVV.